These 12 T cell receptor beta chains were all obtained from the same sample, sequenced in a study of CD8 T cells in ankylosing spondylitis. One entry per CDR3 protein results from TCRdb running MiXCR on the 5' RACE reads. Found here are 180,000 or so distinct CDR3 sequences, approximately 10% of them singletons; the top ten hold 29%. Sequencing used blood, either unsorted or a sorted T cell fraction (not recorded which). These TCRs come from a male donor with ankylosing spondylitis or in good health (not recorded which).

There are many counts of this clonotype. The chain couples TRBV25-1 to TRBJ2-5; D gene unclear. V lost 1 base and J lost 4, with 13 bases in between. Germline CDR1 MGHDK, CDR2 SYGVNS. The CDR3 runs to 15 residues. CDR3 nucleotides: TGTGCCAGCAGTGAATGGACCGGTCTGGTAGAGACCCAGTACTTC. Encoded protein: CASSEWTGLVETQYF. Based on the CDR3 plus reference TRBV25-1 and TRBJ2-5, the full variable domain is EADIYQTPRYLVIGTGKKITLECSQTMGHDKMYWYQQDPGMELHLIHYSYGVNSTEKGDLSSESTVSRIRTEHFPLTLESARPSHTSQYLCASSEWTGLVETQYFGPGTRLLVL.

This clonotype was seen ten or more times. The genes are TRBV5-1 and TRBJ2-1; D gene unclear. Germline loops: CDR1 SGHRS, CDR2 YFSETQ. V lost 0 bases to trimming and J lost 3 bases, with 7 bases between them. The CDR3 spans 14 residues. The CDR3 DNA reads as TGCGCCAGCAGCTTGGATAGGAACTACAATGAGCAGTTCTTC. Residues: CASSLDRNYNEQFF.

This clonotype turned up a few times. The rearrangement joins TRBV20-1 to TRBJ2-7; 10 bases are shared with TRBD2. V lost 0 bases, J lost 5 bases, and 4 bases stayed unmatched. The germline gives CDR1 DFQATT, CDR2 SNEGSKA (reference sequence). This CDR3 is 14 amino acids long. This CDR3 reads CSARDLLAGNEQYF. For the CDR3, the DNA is TGCAGTGCTAGAGATCTACTAGCGGGAAACGAGCAGTACTTC.

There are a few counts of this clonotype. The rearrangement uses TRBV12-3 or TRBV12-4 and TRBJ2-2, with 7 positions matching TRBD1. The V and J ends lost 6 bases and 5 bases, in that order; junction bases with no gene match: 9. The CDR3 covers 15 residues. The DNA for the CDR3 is TGTGCCAGCAGCCTCGGGACAGTCAAAACCGGGGAGCTGTTTTTT. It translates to CASSLGTVKTGELFF.

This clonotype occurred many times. For the CDR3, the DNA is TGCAGTGCACGAGGGGTAGGGGCTAGTGTGGAGACCCAGTACTTC. Amino acid sequence: CSARGVGASVETQYF. The rearrangement uses TRBV20-1 and TRBJ2-5; either TRBD1 or TRBD2 may fit D (5 bases each). Germline V gene sequence: CDR1 DFQATT, CDR2 SNEGSKA (reference sequence). The CDR3 is 15 residues long. V gave up 6 bases and J gave up 5 bases, with 22 bases separating them.

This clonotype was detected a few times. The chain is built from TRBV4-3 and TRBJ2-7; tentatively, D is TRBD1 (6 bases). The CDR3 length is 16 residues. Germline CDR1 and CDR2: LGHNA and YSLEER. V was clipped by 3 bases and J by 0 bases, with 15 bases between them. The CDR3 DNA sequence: TGCGCCAGCAGCCAGGATAACAGGGATAGCTCCTACGAGCAGTACTTC. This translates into CASSQDNRDSSYEQYF.

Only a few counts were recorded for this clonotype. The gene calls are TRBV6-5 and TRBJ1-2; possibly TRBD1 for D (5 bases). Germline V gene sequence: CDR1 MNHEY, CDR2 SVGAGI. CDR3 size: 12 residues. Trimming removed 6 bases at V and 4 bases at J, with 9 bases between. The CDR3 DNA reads TGTGCCAGCAGCGACAGATTCTATGGCTACACCTTC. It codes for CASSDRFYGYTF.

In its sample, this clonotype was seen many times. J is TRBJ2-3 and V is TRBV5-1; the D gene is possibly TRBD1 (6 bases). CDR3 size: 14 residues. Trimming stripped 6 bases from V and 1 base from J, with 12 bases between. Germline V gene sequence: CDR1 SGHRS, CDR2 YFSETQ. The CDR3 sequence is CASTGGGGTDTQYF. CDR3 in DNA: TGCGCCAGCACCGGTGGGGGCGGCACAGATACGCAGTATTTT.

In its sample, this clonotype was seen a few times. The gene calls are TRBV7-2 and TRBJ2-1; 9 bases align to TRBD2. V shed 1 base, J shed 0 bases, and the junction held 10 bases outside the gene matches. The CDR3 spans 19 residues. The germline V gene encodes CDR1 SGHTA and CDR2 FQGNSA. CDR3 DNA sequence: TGTGCCAGCAGCTTAGTGGCTAGCGGGGTGCCCAGCTCCTACAATGAGCAGTTCTTC. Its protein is CASSLVASGVPSSYNEQFF.

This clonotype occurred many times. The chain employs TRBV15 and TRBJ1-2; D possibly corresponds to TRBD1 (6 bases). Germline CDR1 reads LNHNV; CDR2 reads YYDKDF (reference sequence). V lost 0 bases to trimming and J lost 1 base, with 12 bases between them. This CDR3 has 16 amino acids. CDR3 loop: CATSRDRTALNYGYTF. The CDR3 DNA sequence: TGTGCCACCAGCAGAGATAGGACAGCTCTTAACTATGGCTACACCTTC.

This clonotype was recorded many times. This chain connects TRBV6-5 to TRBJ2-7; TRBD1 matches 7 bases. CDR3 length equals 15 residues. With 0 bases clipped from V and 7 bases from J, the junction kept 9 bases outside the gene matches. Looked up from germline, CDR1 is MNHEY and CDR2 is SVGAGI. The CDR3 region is CASSYSRDRAGEQYF. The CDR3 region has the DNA TGTGCCAGCAGTTACTCTCGCGACAGGGCTGGGGAGCAGTACTTC.

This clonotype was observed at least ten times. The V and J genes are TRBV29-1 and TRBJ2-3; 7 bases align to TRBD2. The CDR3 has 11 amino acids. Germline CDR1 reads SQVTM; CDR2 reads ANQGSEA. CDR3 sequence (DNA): TGCACCCTAACACTAGCGGATACGCAGTATTTT. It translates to CTLTLADTQYF.